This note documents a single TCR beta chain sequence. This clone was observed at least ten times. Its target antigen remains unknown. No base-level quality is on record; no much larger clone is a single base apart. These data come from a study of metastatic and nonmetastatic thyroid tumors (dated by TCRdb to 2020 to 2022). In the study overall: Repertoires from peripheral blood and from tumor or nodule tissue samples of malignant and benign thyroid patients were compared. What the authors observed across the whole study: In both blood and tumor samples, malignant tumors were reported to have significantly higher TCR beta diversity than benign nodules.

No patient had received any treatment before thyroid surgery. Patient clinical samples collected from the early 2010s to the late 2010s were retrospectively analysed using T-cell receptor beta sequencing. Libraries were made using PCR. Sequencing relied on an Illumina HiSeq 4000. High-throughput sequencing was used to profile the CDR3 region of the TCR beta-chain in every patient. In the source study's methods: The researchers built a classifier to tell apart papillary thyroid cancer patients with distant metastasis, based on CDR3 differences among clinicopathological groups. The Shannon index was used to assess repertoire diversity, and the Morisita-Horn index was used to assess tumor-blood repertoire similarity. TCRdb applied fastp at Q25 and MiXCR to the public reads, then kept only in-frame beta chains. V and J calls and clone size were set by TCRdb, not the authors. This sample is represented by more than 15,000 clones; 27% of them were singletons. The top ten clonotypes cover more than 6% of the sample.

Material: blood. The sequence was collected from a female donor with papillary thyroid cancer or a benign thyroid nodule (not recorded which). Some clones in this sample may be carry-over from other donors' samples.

This receptor has the CDR3 CASSPRDRGQYAEAFF. The nucleotide sequence reads TGTGCCAGCAGCCCCCGGGACAGGGGGCAATATGCTGAAGCTTTCTTT. Rearrangement joined TRBV3-1 to TRBJ1-1, and TRBD1 matches 12 of the central bases. Relative to germline, V is missing 4 bases and J is missing 6 bases, with 9 bases of the junction outside any gene match. The CDR3 holds 16 amino acids from the cysteine to the phenylalanine. Only the CDR3 DNA is retained, 48 bases long and in frame from the first base. Sequences LGHDT (CDR1) and YNNKEL (CDR2) are obtained from the germline V gene (reference sequence).